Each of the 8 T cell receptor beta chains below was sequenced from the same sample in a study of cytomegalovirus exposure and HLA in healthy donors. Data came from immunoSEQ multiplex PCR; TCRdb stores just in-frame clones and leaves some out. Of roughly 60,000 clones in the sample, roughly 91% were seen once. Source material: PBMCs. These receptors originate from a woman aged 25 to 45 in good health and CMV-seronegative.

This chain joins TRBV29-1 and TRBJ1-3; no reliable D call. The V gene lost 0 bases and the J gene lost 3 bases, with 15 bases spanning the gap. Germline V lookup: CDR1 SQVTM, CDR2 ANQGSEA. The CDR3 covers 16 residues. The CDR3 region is CSVEDPFPEGGNTIYF. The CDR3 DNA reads TGCAGCGTTGAAGACCCTTTTCCGGAGGGTGGAAACACCATATATTTT.

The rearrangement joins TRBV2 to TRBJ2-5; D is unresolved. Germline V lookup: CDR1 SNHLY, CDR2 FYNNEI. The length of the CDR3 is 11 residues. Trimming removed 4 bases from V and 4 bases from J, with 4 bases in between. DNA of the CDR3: TGTGCCAGCAGTGCTCTAGAGACCCAGTACTTC. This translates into CASSALETQYF. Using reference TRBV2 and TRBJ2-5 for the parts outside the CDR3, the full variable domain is EPEVTQTPSHQVTQMGQEVILRCVPISNHLYFYWYRQILGQKVEFLVSFYNNEISEKSEIFDDQFSVERPDGSNFTLKIRSTKLEDSAMYFCASSALETQYFGPGTRLLVL.

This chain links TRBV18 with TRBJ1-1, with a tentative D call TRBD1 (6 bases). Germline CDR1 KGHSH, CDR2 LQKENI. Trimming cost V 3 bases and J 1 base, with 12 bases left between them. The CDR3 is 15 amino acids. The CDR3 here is CASSPQGGRNTEAFF. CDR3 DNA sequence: TGTGCCAGCTCACCTCAAGGGGGAAGGAACACTGAAGCTTTCTTT.

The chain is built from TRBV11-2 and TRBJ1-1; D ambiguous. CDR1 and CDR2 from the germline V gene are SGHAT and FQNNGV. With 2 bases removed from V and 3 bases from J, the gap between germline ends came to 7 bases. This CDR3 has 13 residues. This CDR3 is CASSLMLDTEAFF. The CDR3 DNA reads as TGTGCCAGCAGCTTAATGTTAGACACTGAAGCTTTCTTT.

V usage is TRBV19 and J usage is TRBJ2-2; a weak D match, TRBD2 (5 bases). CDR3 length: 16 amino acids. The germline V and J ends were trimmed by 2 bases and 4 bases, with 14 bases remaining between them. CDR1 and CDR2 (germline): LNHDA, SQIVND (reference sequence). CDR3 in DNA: TGTGCCAGTAGTATATCCGGGGATCGTCGCACCGGGGAGCTGTTTTTT. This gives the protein CASSISGDRRTGELFF.

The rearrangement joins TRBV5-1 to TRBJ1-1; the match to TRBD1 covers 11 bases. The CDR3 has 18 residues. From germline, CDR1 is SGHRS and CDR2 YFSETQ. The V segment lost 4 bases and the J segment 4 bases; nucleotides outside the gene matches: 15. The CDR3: CASSGTGTGGVIFTEAFF. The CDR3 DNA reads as TGCGCCAGCAGCGGAACCGGGACAGGGGGTGTTATTTTCACTGAAGCTTTCTTT.

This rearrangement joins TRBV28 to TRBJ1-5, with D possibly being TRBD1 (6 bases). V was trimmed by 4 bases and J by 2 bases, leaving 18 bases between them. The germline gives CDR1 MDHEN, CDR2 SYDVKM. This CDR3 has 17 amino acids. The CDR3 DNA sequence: TGTGCCAGCAGTTCCCAGGACAGCGGGGGAGGCAATCAGCCCCAGCATTTT. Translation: CASSSQDSGGGNQPQHF.

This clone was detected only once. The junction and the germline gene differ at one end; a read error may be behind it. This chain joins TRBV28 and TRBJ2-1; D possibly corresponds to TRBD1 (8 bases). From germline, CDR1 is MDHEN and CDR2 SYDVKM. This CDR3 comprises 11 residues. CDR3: CASSSQGGLLF. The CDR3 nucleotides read TGTGCCAGCAGTTCACAGGGGGGGCTACTCTTC.